The clone carrying this T cell receptor (beta chain) has ten or more counts. As yet, its antigen is unknown. These data originate in a study of early T cells in non-severe SARS-CoV-2 infection. Study in general: RNA in bulk from unsorted whole blood was sequenced, and chains were unpaired.

Unique molecular identifier tags were affixed to discrete cDNA molecules. TCRdb called the 5' RACE reads again in MiXCR, with one record for every CDR3 protein. This table holds some 28,000 distinct CDR3 sequences, 8.5% to 10% found once. Germline CDR1 and CDR2: SEHNR and FQNEAQ (reference sequence). The CDR3 has 17 residues. The junction had 9 bases not matched to a gene; V was cut back by 6 bases and J by 0 bases. Study-level results: Sequences matched to VDJdb favored anti-spike CD8 responses, while private and CD4 specificities were missed.

Sequenced input: whole blood. V usage is TRBV7-9 and J usage is TRBJ2-1; the match to TRBD2 covers 9 bases. The clonotype originates from an adult who was a healthcare worker with PCR-confirmed SARS-CoV-2 infection or an uninfected control (not recorded which). CDR3 DNA sequence: TGTGCCAGCAGGAAGGGGAGCGGGGGGATCTCCTACAATGAGCAGTTCTTC. Translating it yields CASRKGSGGISYNEQFF.